Sequencing of this TCR beta chain was carried out in a study of T cells in localized non-small cell lung cancer. The germline V and J ends were trimmed by 10 bases and 2 bases, with 12 bases remaining between them. The CDR3 totals 13 residues. Per the germline V gene, CDR1 is MNHNS and CDR2 is SASEGT. Sequencing used immunoSEQ multiplex PCR; TCRdb keeps in-frame clones, though not all of them. The sample carries 30,000 to 35,000 clones, 93% recorded once. This clone was recorded once. Antigen unknown. Points from the study as a whole: Longer overall survival was associated with a higher density of T cells in the blood. Clonality peaked in uninvolved adjacent lung rather than tumor. Researchers found a median around 57 of the top 100 tumor clones in adjacent lung.

The sequences come from peripheral blood, collected before any cancer treatment. The TCR originated in a female donor older than 55 with stage I lung adenocarcinoma. This chain joins TRBV6-1 and TRBJ1-3; D gene uncertain. The CDR3 loop is CATLTGTGNTIYF. Written as DNA, the CDR3 is TGTGCCACCTTGACGGGAACTGGAAACACCATATATTTT.